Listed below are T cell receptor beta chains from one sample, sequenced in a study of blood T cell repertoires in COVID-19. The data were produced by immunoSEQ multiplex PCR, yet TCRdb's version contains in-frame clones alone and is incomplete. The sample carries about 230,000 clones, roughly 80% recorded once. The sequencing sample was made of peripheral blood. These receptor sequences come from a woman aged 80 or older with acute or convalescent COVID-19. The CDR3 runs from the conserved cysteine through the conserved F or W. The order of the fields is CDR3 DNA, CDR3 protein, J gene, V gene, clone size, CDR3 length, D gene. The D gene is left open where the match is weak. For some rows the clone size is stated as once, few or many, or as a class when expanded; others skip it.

TGCGCCAGCAGCCAAGGACAGATGGGCTTGCCCTACGAGCAGTACTTC | CASSQGQMGLPYEQYF | TRBJ2-7 | TRBV4-1 | - | 16 | -
TGTGCCAGCAGTTTCACAGGAGAAGCTTTCTTT | CASSFTGEAFF | TRBJ1-1 | TRBV12-3/TRBV12-4 | few | 11 | -
TGTGCCAGCAGCTTATTGGGGACAGGAGCGGAGCCCCTCCACTTT | CASSLLGTGAEPLHF | TRBJ1-6 | TRBV7-3 | - | 15 | TRBD1
TGTGCCAGCAGGGAAACAGGGAGTACTGGGGAGCTGTTTTTT | CASRETGSTGELFF | TRBJ2-2 | TRBV7-3 | - | 14 | -
TGTGCTAGTGGGCGGGCGACAACGATGAACACTGAAGCTTTCTTT | CASGRATTMNTEAFF | TRBJ1-1 | TRBV12-5 | many | 15 | -
TGTGCCAGTAGAATCGGACAAACTAACTATGGCTACACCTTC | CASRIGQTNYGYTF | TRBJ1-2 | TRBV19 | few | 14 | -
TGCGCCAGCAGCTGGAAACAACTAGCGGGGACTAACACCGGGGAGCTGTTTTTT | CASSWKQLAGTNTGELFF | TRBJ2-2 | TRBV5-1 | - | 18 | TRBD2
TGTGCCAGCAGCCCCAATCCGGGAGCCACCGGGGAGCTGTTTTTT | CASSPNPGATGELFF | TRBJ2-2 | TRBV7-3 | - | 15 | -
TGTGCCAGCAGCTTGGACTTCGGCGCGGGCAATGAGCAGTTCTTC | CASSLDFGAGNEQFF | TRBJ2-1 | TRBV5-4 | - | 15 | -
TGTGCCAGCAGCCAAAAAGGGGGGGGCGCATTTGGCTACACCTTC | CASSQKGGGAFGYTF | TRBJ1-2 | TRBV3-1/TRBV3-2 | - | 15 | -
TGCAGCGTTGGAGGGGGTAGTCACGGCTACACCTTC | CSVGGGSHGYTF | TRBJ1-2 | TRBV29-1 | few | 12 | -
TGTGCCAGCAGCTGGGGGACAGCAAACATTCAGTACTTC | CASSWGTANIQYF | TRBJ2-4 | TRBV7-2 | - | 13 | TRBD1
TGTGCCAGCAGCTTAGTGGGACTAGCGGGGGGGCCCGACGAGCAGTACTTC | CASSLVGLAGGPDEQYF | TRBJ2-7 | TRBV7-2 | - | 17 | TRBD2
TGTGCCAGTAGTATAGACAGACAGGCGCGGGACTATGGCTACACCTTC | CASSIDRQARDYGYTF | TRBJ1-2 | TRBV19 | - | 16 | -
TGTGCCAGCAGCCAAGTGAGGGCCACAGATACGCAGTATTTT | CASSQVRATDTQYF | TRBJ2-3 | TRBV4-2 | - | 14 | -
TGTGCCAGCAGAAGAGGGCAGACTAGCAATCAGCCCCAGCATTTT | CASRRGQTSNQPQHF | TRBJ1-5 | TRBV6-5 | - | 15 | -
TGCAGCGTGACCAGAGGAGGAAGTGAAAAACTGTTTTTT | CSVTRGGSEKLFF | TRBJ1-4 | TRBV29-1 | - | 13 | -
TGCGCCAGCAGTGATGCGGGAGGGCTGGGTACGCAGTATTTT | CASSDAGGLGTQYF | TRBJ2-3 | TRBV10-1 | - | 14 | TRBD2
TGTGCCACCAGTGATCCTGGGACAGGGGCTGAGAATGAGCAGTTCTTC | CATSDPGTGAENEQFF | TRBJ2-1 | TRBV24-1 | few | 16 | TRBD1
TGTGCCAGTTCTGAAGCGTTTAGCAATCAGCCCCAGCATTTT | CASSEAFSNQPQHF | TRBJ1-5 | TRBV6-5 | - | 14 | -
TGTGCCAGCAGCCCCCAGGGCTCTGGGGCCAACGTCCTGACTTTC | CASSPQGSGANVLTF | TRBJ2-6 | TRBV9 | - | 15 | -
TGTGCCAGCAGCTCGGGACTAGCGGGGTACAATGAGCAGTTCTTC | CASSSGLAGYNEQFF | TRBJ2-1 | TRBV7-3 | - | 15 | TRBD2
TGTGCCAGCAGTCGACAGGGGCAGATGAACACTGAAGCTTTCTTT | CASSRQGQMNTEAFF | TRBJ1-1 | TRBV6-5 | - | 15 | TRBD1
TGTGCCACCCGCCGGTCCGAGAACACTGAAGCTTTCTTT | CATRRSENTEAFF | TRBJ1-1 | TRBV24-1 | - | 13 | -
TGTGCCAGTGACGGGACAGGGGTGGGTGAGCAGTACTTC | CASDGTGVGEQYF | TRBJ2-7 | TRBV6-5 | - | 13 | TRBD1
TGCGCCAGCAGCTCCTCCGGGACAGGGTACAATGAGCAGTTCTTC | CASSSSGTGYNEQFF | TRBJ2-1 | TRBV5-1 | once | 15 | TRBD1
TGTGCCAGCAGCGTAGCTCCGAATGAAAAACTGTTTTTT | CASSVAPNEKLFF | TRBJ1-4 | TRBV9 | - | 13 | -
TGTGCCAGCAGCCCTCTTAGTTATTTCTCTGGAAACACCATATATTTT | CASSPLSYFSGNTIYF | TRBJ1-3 | TRBV11-2 | - | 16 | -
TGTGCCAGCAGCACGACAGGGGGGGGCAATCAGCCCCAGCATTTT | CASSTTGGGNQPQHF | TRBJ1-5 | TRBV6-5 | - | 15 | TRBD1
TGCAGCGTTGGTAGGGGGAGCGTTCAAGAGACCCAGTACTTC | CSVGRGSVQETQYF | TRBJ2-5 | TRBV29-1 | - | 14 | -
TGCGCCAGCAGCCAAAGACAGGGATTCAGCTCTGGAAACACCATATATTTT | CASSQRQGFSSGNTIYF | TRBJ1-3 | TRBV4-1 | - | 17 | TRBD1
TGTGCCAGCAGCTCGGAGGGACAGGGTAGGATCTACGAGCAGTACTTC | CASSSEGQGRIYEQYF | TRBJ2-7 | TRBV5-4 | once | 16 | TRBD1
TGTGCCAGCAGCCGGGACAGGGGCGAAAAACTGTTTTTT | CASSRDRGEKLFF | TRBJ1-4 | TRBV2 | - | 13 | TRBD1
TGCGCCAGCAGTGAGCCAATAGGACTAGCGGGGGGCCGCACTTCAGATACGCAGTATTTT | CASSEPIGLAGGRTSDTQYF | TRBJ2-3 | TRBV10-1 | - | 20 | TRBD2
TGTGCCAGCAGTTACACCTGGACAGACTTTTATAGCAATCAGCCCCAGCATTTT | CASSYTWTDFYSNQPQHF | TRBJ1-5 | TRBV6-2/TRBV6-3 | few | 18 | -
TGTGCCAGCAGCTTAGGATCCCTAATGTCCCGCGGGGAGCTGTTTTTT | CASSLGSLMSRGELFF | TRBJ2-2 | TRBV7-2 | - | 16 | -
TGTGCCAGCAGCTTCCCGGGGTCTTACGAGCAGTACTTC | CASSFPGSYEQYF | TRBJ2-7 | TRBV5-6 | once | 13 | -
TGTGCCAGTAGTAATGCAGGGAGGACTGGGGAGCTGTTTTTT | CASSNAGRTGELFF | TRBJ2-2 | TRBV19 | - | 14 | -
TGCGCCAGCAGCTCGATATCGACGACTAGCGGGAGTACCGGGGAGCTGTTTTTT | CASSSISTTSGSTGELFF | TRBJ2-2 | TRBV5-1 | once | 18 | TRBD2
TGTGCCACCAGCAGAGATAAGGGGGCTAATGAAAAACTGTTTTTT | CATSRDKGANEKLFF | TRBJ1-4 | TRBV15 | few | 15 | -
TGTGCCAGCAGCCCGGGGACAGAGAATTCACCCCTCCACTTT | CASSPGTENSPLHF | TRBJ1-6 | TRBV7-3 | - | 14 | TRBD1
TGTGCCAGCAGCCCCCTGTACTTC | CASSPLYF | TRBJ2-5 | TRBV5-8 | - | 8 | -